The rows below give T cell receptor beta chains drawn from one sample of a study of blood T cells in healthy people across ages. One entry per CDR3 protein results from TCRdb running MiXCR on the 5' RACE reads. The data show fewer than 900,000 distinct CDR3 sequences, roughly 43% seen once. The sequenced sample was blood. These receptors came from a woman in her sixties or seventies in good health. Each CDR3 is given with its conserved first and last residue. D genes are given only for firm matches. Only part of the rows carry a size: once, few, many, or a class if the clone is expanded.

d_call,v_call,j_call,clone_size,cdr3_aa,cdr3_nt
-,TRBV6-5,TRBJ2-3,-,CASSYSTLTDTQYF,TGTGCCAGCAGTTACTCGACTCTCACAGATACGCAGTATTTT
-,TRBV9,TRBJ2-7,few,CASSVDPGKEGYEQYF,TGTGCCAGCAGCGTAGACCCCGGTAAGGAGGGCTACGAGCAGTACTTC
TRBD2,TRBV7-2,TRBJ2-7,few,CASRGRGGYEQYF,TGTGCCAGTAGAGGGCGGGGGGGATACGAGCAGTACTTC
-,TRBV29-1,TRBJ1-2,many,CSARGTNHPSGYTF,TGCAGCGCCCGGGGCACAAACCACCCCTCTGGCTACACCTTC
TRBD1,TRBV6-5,TRBJ2-3,-,CASTLLPGQSDAQYF,TGTGCCAGCACACTACTCCCGGGACAGTCAGATGCGCAGTATTTT
TRBD2,TRBV7-2,TRBJ2-7,many,CASSFVPGGSYEQYF,TGTGCCAGCAGCTTTGTTCCGGGGGGATCCTACGAGCAGTACTTC
TRBD1,TRBV29-1,TRBJ1-2,-,CSVAPTGPYGYTF,TGCAGCGTTGCCCCGACAGGGCCCTATGGCTACACCTTC
-,TRBV3-1,TRBJ1-6,-,CASSQSKGTGSNSPLHF,TGTGCCAGCAGCCAATCGAAGGGGACCGGTTCAAATTCACCCCTCCACTTT
-,TRBV30,TRBJ2-3,-,CAIGQRRADTQYF,TGTGCCATAGGACAGCGCAGGGCAGATACGCAGTATTTT
-,TRBV28,TRBJ2-1,many,CASSFQGFAYNEQFF,TGTGCCAGCAGTTTTCAGGGGTTTGCCTACAATGAGCAGTTCTTC
-,TRBV20-1,TRBJ2-1,-,CRAIKPPNEQFF,TGCAGGGCCATAAAACCGCCCAATGAGCAGTTCTTC
-,TRBV21-1,TRBJ2-3,-,CASSKVGTSGYKDTDTQYF,TGTGCCAGCAGCAAAGTGGGGACTAGCGGGTACAAAGACACAGATACGCAGTATTTT
-,TRBV5-5,TRBJ2-7,-,CASSVRPAGNYEQYF,TGTGCCAGCAGCGTGCGTCCGGCGGGTAACTACGAGCAGTACTTC
-,TRBV7-2,TRBJ2-7,-,CASSLKGQAVLYF,TGTGCCAGCAGCTTAAAGGGTCAGGCCGTCCTGTACTTC
TRBD2,TRBV6-6,TRBJ2-7,-,CASSYTSGSYNEQYF,TGTGCCAGCAGTTACACTAGCGGCTCCTACAATGAGCAGTACTTC
TRBD2,TRBV25-1,TRBJ2-5,few,CASNPVGLAEETQYF,TGTGCCAGCAACCCTGTGGGACTAGCGGAAGAGACCCAGTACTTC
TRBD2,TRBV3-1,TRBJ2-3,-,CASSQAGGGAGDTQYF,TGTGCCAGCAGCCAAGCAGGCGGGGGGGCCGGGGATACGCAGTATTTT
TRBD2,TRBV10-3,TRBJ2-1,few,CAISEFGGRMENEQFF,TGTGCCATCAGTGAGTTCGGCGGGAGGATGGAGAATGAGCAGTTCTTC
-,TRBV28,TRBJ2-7,many,CASSFRLGEQYF,TGTGCCAGCAGTTTCCGACTCGGCGAGCAGTACTTC
TRBD1,TRBV6-2/TRBV6-3,TRBJ2-1,-,CASSADRGLSSYNEQFF,TGTGCCAGCAGTGCCGACAGGGGGCTAAGTTCCTACAATGAGCAGTTCTTC
-,TRBV20-1,TRBJ2-5,few,CSARPWGVGQETQYF,TGCAGTGCCCGACCTTGGGGAGTCGGGCAAGAGACCCAGTACTTC
TRBD1,TRBV20-1,TRBJ2-5,once,CSASLTGDNYNEQYF,TGCAGTGCTAGCCTGACAGGGGACAACTACAATGAGCAGTACTTC
-,TRBV24-1,TRBJ2-3,-,CATSDGTNWDGTDTQYF,TGTGCCACCAGTGACGGGACGAACTGGGACGGCACAGATACGCAGTATTTT
TRBD2,TRBV20-1,TRBJ2-5,-,CSARDLVSGSCKQYF,TGCAGTGCTAGAGATCTCGTTAGCGGGAGTTGCAAGCAGTACTTC
TRBD1,TRBV12-3/TRBV12-4,TRBJ2-5,once,CASSSGTGPNNEQYF,TGTGCCAGCAGTTCCGGGACAGGGCCGAACAATGAGCAGTACTTC
TRBD2,TRBV15,TRBJ2-3,few,CATSRPAGEADTQYF,TGTGCCACCAGCAGACCAGCGGGGGAGGCAGATACGCAGTATTTT
-,TRBV12-3/TRBV12-4,TRBJ1-1,many,CASSLAVNTEAFF,TGTGCCAGCAGTTTGGCAGTGAACACTGAAGCTTTCTTT
TRBD2,TRBV5-1,TRBJ2-1,-,CASSFLADSNNEQFF,TGCGCCAGCAGCTTTCTAGCGGACTCCAACAATGAGCAGTTCTTC
-,TRBV15,TRBJ2-1,many,CATSRGLSNEQFF,TGTGCCACCAGCAGAGGACTAAGTAATGAGCAGTTCTTC
-,TRBV20-1,TRBJ2-7,-,CSTMGRGLYEQYF,TGCAGTACCATGGGACGGGGGCTGTACGAGCAGTACTTC
-,TRBV27,TRBJ2-7,-,CASSLYLPYNEQYF,TGTGCCAGCAGTTTATACTTACCCTACAATGAGCAGTACTTC
-,TRBV20-1,TRBJ1-2,-,CSARDPSGDNYGYTF,TGCAGTGCTAGGGATCCGTCTGGGGATAACTATGGCTACACCTTC
-,TRBV20-1,TRBJ2-1,few,CSAIEGANEQFF,TGCAGTGCTATAGAAGGGGCAAATGAGCAGTTCTTC
-,TRBV12-3/TRBV12-4,TRBJ2-5,many,CASSLLSGQETQYF,TGTGCCAGCAGCCTCCTTAGCGGCCAAGAGACCCAGTACTTC
TRBD1,TRBV24-1,TRBJ2-6,-,CATSGGQGTSGANVLTF,TGTGCCACCAGTGGGGGACAGGGCACATCTGGGGCCAACGTCCTGACTTTC
TRBD1,TRBV4-3,TRBJ2-3,few,CASSRGTGGTDTQYF,TGCGCCAGCAGCCGGGGGACAGGGGGCACAGATACGCAGTATTTT
TRBD1,TRBV7-3,TRBJ2-6,few,CASGRGSISGANVLTF,TGTGCCAGCGGCAGGGGGTCTATCTCTGGGGCCAACGTCCTGACTTTC
TRBD1,TRBV20-1,TRBJ1-1,-,CSARITGGSEAFF,TGCAGTGCTAGGATCACAGGGGGGAGTGAAGCTTTCTTT
TRBD1,TRBV6-5,TRBJ1-1,few,CASRTPGQGTFF,TGTGCCAGCAGGACTCCGGGACAGGGGACTTTCTTT
TRBD2,TRBV29-1,TRBJ2-7,-,CSVASGQESQYF,TGCAGCGTCGCTAGCGGTCAAGAGTCCCAGTACTTC
TRBD1,TRBV12-3/TRBV12-4,TRBJ2-1,-,CASTKLKRQGRSSNEQFF,TGTGCCAGCACCAAACTTAAGCGACAGGGGAGGTCGAGCAATGAGCAGTTCTTC
-,TRBV18,TRBJ2-1,few,CASSPNHIRGEQFF,TGTGCCAGCTCACCTAATCACATACGGGGTGAGCAGTTCTTC
TRBD2,TRBV3-1,TRBJ2-5,-,CASSQGTSGRVNEQYF,TGTGCCAGCAGCCAAGGGACTAGCGGGAGGGTGAATGAGCAGTACTTC
-,TRBV10-1,TRBJ2-1,-,CASSADGNEQFF,TGCGCCAGCAGTGCGGACGGCAATGAGCAGTTCTTC
-,TRBV7-9,TRBJ2-5,-,CASSLGIASETQYF,TGTGCCAGCAGCTTAGGGATAGCGTCAGAGACCCAGTACTTC
-,TRBV12-3/TRBV12-4,TRBJ1-4,-,CASRDLRGTNEKLFF,TGTGCCAGCAGAGACCTCAGGGGAACTAATGAAAAACTGTTTTTT
TRBD1,TRBV6-2/TRBV6-3,TRBJ2-1,few,CASRVPPTGSYNEQFF,TGTGCCAGCAGGGTCCCACCGACAGGGTCCTACAATGAGCAGTTCTTC
-,TRBV12-3/TRBV12-4,TRBJ2-2,once,CASSFSRELFF,TGTGCCAGCAGTTTCTCCCGGGAGCTGTTTTTT